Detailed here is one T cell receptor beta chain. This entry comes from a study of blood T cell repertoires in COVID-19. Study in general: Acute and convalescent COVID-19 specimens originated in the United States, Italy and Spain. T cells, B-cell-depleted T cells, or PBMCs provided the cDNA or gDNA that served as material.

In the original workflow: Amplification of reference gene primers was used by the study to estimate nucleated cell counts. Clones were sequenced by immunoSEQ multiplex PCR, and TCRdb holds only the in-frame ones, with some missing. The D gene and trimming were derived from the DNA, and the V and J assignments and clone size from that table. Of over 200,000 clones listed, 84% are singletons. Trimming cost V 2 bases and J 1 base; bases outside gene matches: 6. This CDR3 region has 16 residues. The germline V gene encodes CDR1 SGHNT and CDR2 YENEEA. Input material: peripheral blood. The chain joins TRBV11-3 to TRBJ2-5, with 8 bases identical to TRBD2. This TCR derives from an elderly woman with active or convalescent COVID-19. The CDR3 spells CASSLRSGGIQETQYF. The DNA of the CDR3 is TGTGCCAGCAGCTTAAGGAGCGGGGGTATCCAAGAGACCCAGTACTTC.